Listed here are 4 T cell receptor beta chains from one sample, sequenced in a study of T cells after yellow fever vaccination. TCRdb processed the 5' RACE reads anew with MiXCR; each CDR3 protein has one entry. The repertoire holds 620,000 or so distinct CDR3 sequences, with roughly 17% as singletons. Specimen: PBMCs, collected 5 days after the first yellow fever vaccination. All receptors derive from a man younger than 35 who received the YFV17D yellow fever vaccine.

This clonotype was detected only a few times. This chain links TRBV2 with TRBJ2-7; 7 bases are a match to TRBD1. This CDR3 is 14 amino acids long. The germline V gene has CDR1 SNHLY and CDR2 FYNNEI. After removal of 7 bases from V and 0 bases from J, the junction contained 6 bases not matched to a gene. CDR3 in DNA: TGTGCCAGCACGGGACAGCTAAGCTCCTACGAGCAGTACGTC. This translates into CASTGQLSSYEQYV.

The chain recombines TRBV6-1 with TRBJ2-5, with TRBD1 matching 10 bases. The CDR3 is 15 amino acids. The V gene's germline CDR1 is MNHNS and CDR2 SASEGT. J gave up 4 bases and V 1 base, and 3 bases lay outside the gene matches. CDR3 in amino acids: CASSEETGGAETQYF. In nucleotides, the CDR3 is TGTGCCAGCAGTGAAGAGACAGGGGGCGCAGAGACCCAGTACTTC.

V is TRBV6-5 and J is TRBJ2-2, with D possibly TRBD2 on 6 matching bases. Germline assignment: CDR1 MNHEY and CDR2 SVGAGI. The CDR3 has 12 amino acids. Trimming pared 10 bases from V and 6 bases from J, leaving 12 bases between. This CDR3 reads CAIVSGAGELFF. CDR3 bases: TGTGCCATCGTTTCGGGGGCCGGGGAGCTGTTTTTT.

V gene TRBV4-1 combines with J gene TRBJ2-5; tentatively, D is TRBD2 (5 bases). V shed 4 bases and J shed 3 bases, with 15 bases lying between them. Germline loops: CDR1 MGHRA, CDR2 YSYEKL. The CDR3 length is 15 residues. CDR3 amino acids: CASSPGSVGEETQYF. CDR3 DNA: TGCGCCAGCAGCCCGGGAAGCGTTGGTGAAGAGACCCAGTACTTC.